The 9 T cell receptor beta chains given below trace back to one sample, sequenced in a study of cytomegalovirus exposure and HLA in healthy donors. 60 Vbeta and 13 Jbeta primers were used in PCR. Assay: immunoSEQ multiplex PCR; the TCRdb copy retains only in-frame clones and omits some. The sample lists under 130,000 clones, approximately 83% occurring once. Material for sequencing was PBMCs. These receptors came from a man younger than 30 in good health and CMV-seronegative.

This clone was detected once. The chain uses TRBV6-5 and TRBJ2-7, with D maybe TRBD2 (6 bases). In germline, CDR1 is MNHEY, CDR2 SVGAGI. The CDR3 covers 13 residues. The ends were cut back, 6 bases at V and 5 bases at J, with 14 bases in the middle. The CDR3 bases are TGTGCCAGCAGGCCGGGACTTCAGAACGAGCAGTACTTC. It specifies CASRPGLQNEQYF.

The chain joins TRBV5-6 to TRBJ2-6, with 10 bases matching TRBD1. This CDR3 spans 15 amino acids. The germline V gene has CDR1 SGHDT and CDR2 YYEEEE. Trimming removed 4 bases from V and 4 bases from J; junction bases left unmatched: 2. CDR3 in amino acids: CASSDRGLGANVLTF. CDR3 nucleotides: TGTGCCAGCAGCGACAGGGGGCTGGGGGCCAACGTCCTGACTTTC.

The chain links TRBV11-2 to TRBJ2-7; possibly TRBD1 for D (5 bases). Germline assignment: CDR1 SGHAT and CDR2 FQNNGV. Trimming left V 1 base short and J 5 bases short, with 9 bases between. The CDR3 runs to 13 residues. Here the CDR3 DNA reads TGTGCCAGCAGCTTAGTCAGGGCGGACGAGCAGTACTTC. The encoded protein is CASSLVRADEQYF.

The chain carries TRBV5-5 and TRBJ2-7, with a possible D match to TRBD1 (6 bases). The CDR3 loop spans 12 amino acids. V was trimmed by 6 bases and J by 2 bases, leaving 9 bases between them. Germline V CDR1 and CDR2: SGHKS, YYEKEE (reference sequence). CDR3 protein: CASMQGTYEQYF. For the CDR3, the DNA is TGTGCCAGCATGCAGGGGACCTACGAGCAGTACTTC.

The chain couples TRBV9 to TRBJ2-1; TRBD1 agrees at 9 bases. Germline values: CDR1 SGDLS, CDR2 YYNGEE. V was clipped by 0 bases and J by 7 bases; unmatched bases: 5. The length of the CDR3 is 15 residues. CDR3: CASSVGTGALNEQFF. CDR3 DNA: TGTGCCAGCAGCGTAGGGACAGGGGCACTAAATGAGCAGTTCTTC.

This clone was found a few times. This rearrangement joins TRBV6-5 to TRBJ2-7; D is perhaps TRBD1 (6 bases). The length of the CDR3 is 13 residues. V lost 6 bases, J lost 3 bases, and 12 bases lay in between. Germline CDR1 is MNHEY and CDR2 is SVGAGI. The CDR3 DNA sequence: TGTGCCAGCAGCAGACAGGTCCTCTACGAGCAGTACTTC. This encodes CASSRQVLYEQYF.

The chain has TRBV6-6 and TRBJ1-2; D is possibly TRBD1 (5 bases). CDR3 length: 14 residues. CDR1 and CDR2 from the germline V gene are MNHNY and SVGAGI (reference sequence). Between the trimmed V and J ends, which lost 7 bases and 3 bases, there was a span of 15 bases. The CDR3 DNA reads TGTGCCAGCACCGAAGGGTGGGGGGACTATGGCTACACCTTC. Its protein is CASTEGWGDYGYTF.

The rearrangement links TRBV4-3 to TRBJ2-7; 10 bases are shared with TRBD2. CDR1 and CDR2 from the germline V gene are LGHNA and YSLEER. The junction had 2 bases not matched to a gene; V was cut back by 0 bases and J by 3 bases. The CDR3 contains 15 residues. The CDR3, as DNA: TGCGCCAGCAGCCAAGACTGGACTAGCGGCTACGAGCAGTACTTC. It is translated as CASSQDWTSGYEQYF.

V and J are TRBV28 and TRBJ1-1; no clear D gene. Germline loops: CDR1 MDHEN, CDR2 SYDVKM. The CDR3 is made up of 14 amino acids. The V gene lost 3 bases and the J gene lost 4 bases, with 12 bases spanning the gap. CDR3: CASSFPVGSTEAFF. CDR3 DNA: TGTGCCAGCAGTTTCCCTGTTGGTAGCACTGAAGCTTTCTTT.